Each of the 14 T cell receptor beta chains below was sequenced from the same sample in a study of identical twins' blood T cells (dated by TCRdb to the early 2010s). Library creation used 5' RACE. Data came from an Illumina Genome Analyzer IIx. Through fastp at Q25 and MiXCR, TCRdb rebuilt clones from the public reads, retaining in-frame beta chains. Each entry is one CDR3 protein sequence, shown with its most common DNA and genes. This sample lists hundreds of thousands of distinct CDR3 sequences; about 28% were detected once. 5.5% to 6.5% of the sample rests with the top ten. The sample was PBMCs. The receptors come from a woman between 18 and 55 years old in good health.

This clonotype was observed at least ten times. The chain has TRBV6-1 and TRBJ1-2; D uncertain. The CDR3 runs 12 residues. Trimming removed 3 bases at V and 8 bases at J, with 10 bases between. Germline loops: CDR1 MNHNS, CDR2 SASEGT. In DNA form, the CDR3 reads TGTGCCAGCAGTGAGAAAGGGTACGGCTACACCTTC. It yields the protein CASSEKGYGYTF.

The chain links TRBV20-1 to TRBJ2-3; 7 bases align to TRBD2. The CDR3 is 15 amino acids. V dropped 5 bases and J dropped 5; count of bases not matched to a gene: 13. Germline CDR1 DFQATT, CDR2 SNEGSKA (reference sequence). CDR3: CSARPPGLPRDTQYF. The CDR3 nucleotides are TGCAGTGCTCGTCCGCCGGGACTACCTCGAGATACGCAGTATTTT.

As for this clonotype: One end of the junction fails to match germline, which may point to a read error. This chain joins TRBV20-1 and TRBJ1-2; D possibly corresponds to TRBD1 (5 bases). CDR1 and CDR2 (germline): DFQATT, SNEGSKA (reference sequence). The CDR3 runs 10 residues. Here the CDR3 DNA reads TGCAGTGCTGCTACCTGGGGCTACGCCTTC. This codes for CSAATWGYAF.

This clonotype has just a few counts. V and J are TRBV11-2 and TRBJ2-7, with 7 bases identical to TRBD1. This CDR3 spans 15 amino acids. The V and J ends lost 3 bases and 3 bases, in that order; junction bases with no gene match: 8. Germline CDR1 is SGHAT and CDR2 is FQNNGV. In DNA form, the CDR3 reads TGTGCCAGCAGCTTCCGGACAGGAGGCTACTACGAGCAGTACTTC. Translating it yields CASSFRTGGYYEQYF.

This clonotype was found many times. The chain carries TRBV6-6 and TRBJ1-4; D remains ambiguous. This CDR3 is 15 amino acids long. Germline-derived CDR1 and CDR2 are MNHNY and SVGAGI (reference sequence). Trimming took off 7 bases at V and 0 bases at J, with 12 bases between the two ends. DNA of the CDR3: TGTGCCAGCATCACAACAACTGCAACTAATGAAAAACTGTTTTTT. It translates to CASITTTATNEKLFF.

The rearrangement uses TRBV12-3 or TRBV12-4 and TRBJ2-2, with D possibly TRBD2 on 5 matching bases. V lost 3 bases and J lost 4, with 6 bases in between. This CDR3 has 13 amino acids. As DNA, the CDR3 is TGTGCCAGCAGTTTGAGGGCCACCGGGGAGCTGTTTTTT. This sequence encodes CASSLRATGELFF.

This chain connects TRBV2 to TRBJ1-3; D may be TRBD1 (6 bases). Germline V gene data show CDR1 as SNHLY and CDR2 as FYNNEI. The CDR3 has 16 residues. The V gene lost 2 bases and the J gene lost 2 bases, with 13 bases spanning the gap. As DNA, the CDR3 is TGTGCCAGCAGTGAATACGGGGGGCGAACTGGAAACACCATATATTTT. Protein product: CASSEYGGRTGNTIYF.

This clonotype was detected a few times. This chain connects TRBV19 to TRBJ2-6, with D possibly TRBD2 on 5 matching bases. Looked up from germline, CDR1 is LNHDA and CDR2 is SQIVND (reference sequence). Between the trimmed V and J ends, which lost 3 bases and 5 bases, there was a span of 8 bases. The length of the CDR3 is 14 residues. The chain's CDR3 is CASSIWEWANVLTF. CDR3 sequence (DNA): TGTGCCAGTAGTATTTGGGAGTGGGCCAACGTCCTGACTTTC.

This clonotype was counted between two and nine times. The V gene is TRBV4-3, the J gene TRBJ2-7; D may correspond to TRBD1 or TRBD2 (5 bases each). The V gene lost 1 base and the J gene lost 5 bases, with 15 bases spanning the gap. The CDR3 sequence is 15 residues long. Per germline, CDR1 LGHNA and CDR2 YSLEER. CDR3 protein: CASSQVFGGIDEQYF. The CDR3 DNA is TGCGCCAGCAGCCAAGTATTTGGGGGTATCGACGAGCAGTACTTC.

This clonotype has a handful of counts. V gene TRBV20-1 combines with J gene TRBJ1-4; possible D gene TRBD1, 6 bases. The ends were cut back, 3 bases at V and 3 bases at J, with 11 bases in the middle. The CDR3 consists of 14 residues. CDR1 is DFQATT, CDR2 SNEGSKA, per germline (reference sequence). This CDR3 is CSARRGQANEKLFF. In nucleotides, the CDR3 is TGCAGTGCTAGGCGGGGGCAGGCTAATGAAAAACTGTTTTTT.

The chain is built from TRBV29-1 and TRBJ2-3; TRBD1 matches at 11 bases. This CDR3 has 15 amino acids. J was trimmed by 3 bases and V by 6 bases; bases with no gene match: 8. Per germline, CDR1 SQVTM and CDR2 ANQGSEA. The CDR3 coding sequence is TGCAGCGTAACCGCCGGGACAGGGGGAACAGATACGCAGTATTTT. As protein: CSVTAGTGGTDTQYF.

The chain uses TRBV30 and TRBJ1-1; D ambiguous. CDR3 length: 15 residues. The V end lost 5 bases, the J end lost 4 bases, and 20 bases lay between the germline ends. Germline V CDR1 and CDR2: GTSNPN, SVGIG (reference sequence). The CDR3 sequence: CAWGAPSGLITEAFF. DNA of the CDR3: TGTGCCTGGGGCGCCCCTAGCGGACTGATCACTGAAGCTTTCTTT.

This clonotype was recorded a few times. The rearrangement links TRBV10-3 to TRBJ2-5; D remains ambiguous. Germline V gene sequence: CDR1 ENHRY, CDR2 SYGVKD. The CDR3 loop spans 12 amino acids. V dropped 2 bases and J dropped 7 bases, with 8 bases sitting between them. CDR3 protein: CAISEAQVTQYF. CDR3 in DNA: TGTGCCATCAGTGAGGCCCAGGTGACCCAGTACTTC.

A note on this clonotype: The junction and the germline gene differ at one end; a read error may be behind it. The chain is built from TRBV6-4 and TRBJ2-3; D possibly uses TRBD1 or TRBD2 (6 bases each). CDR3 length: 15 amino acids. Germline lookup yields CDR1 MRHNA and CDR2 SNTAGT. CDR3 sequence: CASSPGAESKDTQYF. Written as DNA, the CDR3 is TGTGCCAGCAGCCCGGGGGCCGAAAGCAAAGATACGCAGTATTTT.